This passage covers 3 T cell receptor beta chains from one sample sequenced in a study of blood T cell repertoires in COVID-19. Data came from immunoSEQ multiplex PCR; TCRdb stores just in-frame clones and leaves some out. The sample lists about 43,000 clones, around 80% occurring once. The sequenced sample consisted of peripheral blood. These receptor sequences come from a man aged 80 or over in a cohort sampled during active COVID-19.

The V call is TRBV30, the J call TRBJ1-2; 12 nucleotides line up with TRBD1. V gave up 8 bases and J gave up 4 bases; unmatched junction bases: 11. Germline V CDR1 and CDR2: GTSNPN, SVGIG (reference sequence). The length of the CDR3 is 15 residues. The CDR3: CARTPGTGGFYGYTF. Here the CDR3 DNA reads TGTGCCCGAACTCCCGGGACAGGGGGCTTCTATGGCTACACCTTC.

The chain couples TRBV5-1 to TRBJ1-4; no clear D. The CDR3 totals 14 residues. The V end lost 4 bases, the J end lost 10 bases, and 17 bases lay between the germline ends. Looked up from germline, CDR1 is SGHRS and CDR2 is YFSETQ. The CDR3 DNA reads as TGCGCCAGCAGCCAATCAAGAGAGGTTGGAAAACTGTTTTTT. This gives the protein CASSQSREVGKLFF.

The chain couples TRBV28 to TRBJ2-7; D not certain. Trimming removed 6 bases at V and 3 bases at J, with 9 bases between. The CDR3 sequence is 12 residues long. Germline loops: CDR1 MDHEN, CDR2 SYDVKM. As DNA, the CDR3 is TGTGCCAGCAGCCTTCACAGCTACGAGCAGTACTTC. Protein: CASSLHSYEQYF.